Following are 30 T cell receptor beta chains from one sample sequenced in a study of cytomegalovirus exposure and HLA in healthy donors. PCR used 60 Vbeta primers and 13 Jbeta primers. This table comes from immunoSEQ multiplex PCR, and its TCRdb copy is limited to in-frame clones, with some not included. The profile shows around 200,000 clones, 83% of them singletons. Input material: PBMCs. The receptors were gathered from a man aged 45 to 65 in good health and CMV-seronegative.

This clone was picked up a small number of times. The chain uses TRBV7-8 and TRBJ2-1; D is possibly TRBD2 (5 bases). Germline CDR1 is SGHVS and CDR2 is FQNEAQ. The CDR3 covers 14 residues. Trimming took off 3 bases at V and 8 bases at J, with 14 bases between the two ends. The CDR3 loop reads CASSFVGLIYEQFF. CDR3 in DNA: TGTGCCAGCAGCTTCGTCGGACTCATTTATGAGCAGTTCTTC. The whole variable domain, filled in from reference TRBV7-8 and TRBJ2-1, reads GAGVSQSPRYKVAKRGQDVALRCDPISGHVSLFWYQQALGQGPEFLTYFQNEAQLDKSGLPSDRFFAERPEGSVSTLKIQRTQQEDSAVYLCASSFVGLIYEQFFGPGTRLTVL.

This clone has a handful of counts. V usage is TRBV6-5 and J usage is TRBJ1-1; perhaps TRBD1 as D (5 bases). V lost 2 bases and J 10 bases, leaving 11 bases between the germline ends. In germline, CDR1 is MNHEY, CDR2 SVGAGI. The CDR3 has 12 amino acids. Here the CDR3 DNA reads TGTGCCAGCAGTTACCGTGCGGGGGGAGCTTTCTTT. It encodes CASSYRAGGAFF.

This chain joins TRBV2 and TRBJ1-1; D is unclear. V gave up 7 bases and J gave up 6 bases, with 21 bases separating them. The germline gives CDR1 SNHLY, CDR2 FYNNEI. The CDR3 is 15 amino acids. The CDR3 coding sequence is TGTGCCAGCAAGTCCGGTTTGCGGGGATCTGCTGAAGCTTTCTTT. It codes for CASKSGLRGSAEAFF.

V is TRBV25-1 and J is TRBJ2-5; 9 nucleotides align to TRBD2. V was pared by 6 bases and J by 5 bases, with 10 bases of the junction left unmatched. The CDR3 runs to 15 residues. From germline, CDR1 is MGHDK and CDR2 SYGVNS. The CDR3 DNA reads TGTGCCAGCAGCCTAAGCGGGGGGACGGGGGAGACCCAGTACTTC. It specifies CASSLSGGTGETQYF.

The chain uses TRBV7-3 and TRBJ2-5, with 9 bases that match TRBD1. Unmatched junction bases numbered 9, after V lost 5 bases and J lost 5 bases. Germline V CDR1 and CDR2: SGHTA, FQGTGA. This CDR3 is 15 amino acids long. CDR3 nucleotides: TGTGCCAGCAGCCCAGTACAGGGGGCCCGGGAGACCCAGTACTTC. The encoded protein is CASSPVQGARETQYF. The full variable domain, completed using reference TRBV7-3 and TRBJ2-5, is GAGVSQTPSNKVTEKGKYVELRCDPISGHTALYWYRQSLGQGPEFLIYFQGTGAADDSGLPNDRFFAVRPEGSVSTLKIQRTERGDSAVYLCASSPVQGARETQYFGPGTRLLVL.

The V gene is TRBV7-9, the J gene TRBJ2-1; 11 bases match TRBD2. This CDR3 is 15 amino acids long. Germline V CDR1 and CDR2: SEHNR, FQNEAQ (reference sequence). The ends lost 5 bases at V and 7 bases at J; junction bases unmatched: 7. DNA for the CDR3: TGTGCCAGCAGCCCTAGCCTAGCGGGAGGTAATGAGCAGTTCTTC. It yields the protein CASSPSLAGGNEQFF.

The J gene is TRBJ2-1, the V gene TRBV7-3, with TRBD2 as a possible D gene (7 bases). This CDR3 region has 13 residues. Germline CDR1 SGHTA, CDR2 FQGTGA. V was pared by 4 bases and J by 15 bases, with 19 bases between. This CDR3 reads CASSSSPLGGPFF. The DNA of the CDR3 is TGTGCCAGCAGCTCGTCCCCCTTGGGGGGGCCGTTCTTC.

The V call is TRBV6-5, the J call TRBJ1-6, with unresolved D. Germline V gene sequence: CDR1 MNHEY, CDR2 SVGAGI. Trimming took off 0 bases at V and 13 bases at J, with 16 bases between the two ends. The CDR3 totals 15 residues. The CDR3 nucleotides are TGTGCCAGCAGTTACTCGACACAGCCCAATGATCCCCTCCACTTT. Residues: CASSYSTQPNDPLHF.

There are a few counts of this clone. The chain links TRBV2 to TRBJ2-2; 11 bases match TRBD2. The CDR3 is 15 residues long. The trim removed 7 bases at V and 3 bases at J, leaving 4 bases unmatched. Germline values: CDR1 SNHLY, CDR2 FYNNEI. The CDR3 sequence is CASKLTSGDTGELFF. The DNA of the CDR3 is TGTGCCAGCAAACTGACTAGCGGGGACACCGGGGAGCTGTTTTTT.

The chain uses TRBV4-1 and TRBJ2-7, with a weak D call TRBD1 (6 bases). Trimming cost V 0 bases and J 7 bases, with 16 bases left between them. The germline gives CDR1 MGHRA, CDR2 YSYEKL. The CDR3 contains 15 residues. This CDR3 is CASSQDPTGPGEQYF. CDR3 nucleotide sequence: TGCGCCAGCAGCCAAGATCCGACAGGCCCGGGAGAGCAGTACTTC.

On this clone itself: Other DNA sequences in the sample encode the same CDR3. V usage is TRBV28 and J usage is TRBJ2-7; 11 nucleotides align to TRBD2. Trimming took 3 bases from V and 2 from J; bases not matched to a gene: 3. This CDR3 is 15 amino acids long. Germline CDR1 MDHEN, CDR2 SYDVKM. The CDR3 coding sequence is TGTGCCAGCAGTTTGACTAGCGGGACTCCCTACGAGCAGTACTTC. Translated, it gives CASSLTSGTPYEQYF.

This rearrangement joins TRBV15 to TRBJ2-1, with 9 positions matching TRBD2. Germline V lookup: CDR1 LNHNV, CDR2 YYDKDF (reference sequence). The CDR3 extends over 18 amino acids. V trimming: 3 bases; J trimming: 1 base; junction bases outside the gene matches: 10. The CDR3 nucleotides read TGTGCCACCAGCAGGAAGGGGCTAGCGGGAAGGTCCTACAATGAGCAGTTCTTC. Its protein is CATSRKGLAGRSYNEQFF.

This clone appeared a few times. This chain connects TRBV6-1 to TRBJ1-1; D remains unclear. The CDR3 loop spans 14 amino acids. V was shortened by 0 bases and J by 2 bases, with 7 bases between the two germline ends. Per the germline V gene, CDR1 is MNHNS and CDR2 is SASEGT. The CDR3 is CASSEAWRNTEAFF. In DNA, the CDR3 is TGTGCCAGCAGTGAAGCTTGGAGAAACACTGAAGCTTTCTTT.

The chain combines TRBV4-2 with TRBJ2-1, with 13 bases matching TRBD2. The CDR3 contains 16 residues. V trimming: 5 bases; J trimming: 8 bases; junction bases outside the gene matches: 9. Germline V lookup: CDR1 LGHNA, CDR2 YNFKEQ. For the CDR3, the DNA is TGTGCCAGCAGCTCCCTTACTAGCGGGGGGGCCGATGAGCAGTTCTTC. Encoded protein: CASSSLTSGGADEQFF.

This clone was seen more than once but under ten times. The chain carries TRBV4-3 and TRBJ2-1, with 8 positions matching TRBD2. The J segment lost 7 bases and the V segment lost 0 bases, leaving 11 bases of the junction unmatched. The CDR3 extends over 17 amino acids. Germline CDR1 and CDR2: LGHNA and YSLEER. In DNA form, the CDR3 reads TGCGCCAGCAGCCAAGATTATGGAGCGGGAGTGGGGAATGAGCAGTTCTTC. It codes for CASSQDYGAGVGNEQFF.

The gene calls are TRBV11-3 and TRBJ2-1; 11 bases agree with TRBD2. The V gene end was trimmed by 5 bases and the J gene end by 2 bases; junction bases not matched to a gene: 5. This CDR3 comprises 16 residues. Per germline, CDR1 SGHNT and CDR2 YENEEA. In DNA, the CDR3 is TGTGCCAGCAGCCAAAGACTAGCGGGACCCTACAATGAGCAGTTCTTC. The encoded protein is CASSQRLAGPYNEQFF.

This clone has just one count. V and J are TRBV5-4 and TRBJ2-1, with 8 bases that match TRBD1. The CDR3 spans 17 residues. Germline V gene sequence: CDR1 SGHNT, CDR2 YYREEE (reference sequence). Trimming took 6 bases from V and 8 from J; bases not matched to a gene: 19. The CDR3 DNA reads TGTGCCAGCAAAGCTCCGGGACAGGCCTTTACATTCGATGAGCAGTTCTTC. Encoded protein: CASKAPGQAFTFDEQFF. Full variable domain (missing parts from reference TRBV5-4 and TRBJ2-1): ETGVTQSPTHLIKTRGQQVTLRCSSQSGHNTVSWYQQALGQGPQFIFQYYREEENGRGNFPPRFSGLQFPNYSSELNVNALELDDSALYLCASKAPGQAFTFDEQFFGPGTRLTVL.

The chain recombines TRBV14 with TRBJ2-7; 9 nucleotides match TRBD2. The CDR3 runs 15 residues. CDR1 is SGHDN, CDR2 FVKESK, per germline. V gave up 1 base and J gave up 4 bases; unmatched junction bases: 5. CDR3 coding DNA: TGTGCCAGCAGCCAAGGCCTAGCGGGGATTTACGAGCAGTACTTC. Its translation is CASSQGLAGIYEQYF.

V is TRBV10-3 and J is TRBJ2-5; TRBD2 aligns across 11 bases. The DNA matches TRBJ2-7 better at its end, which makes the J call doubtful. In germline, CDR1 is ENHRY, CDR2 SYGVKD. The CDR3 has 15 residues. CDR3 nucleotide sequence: TGTGCCATCAGTGAAGAGTTAGCGGGAGGGTCCGAGCAGTACTTC. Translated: CAISEELAGGSEQYF.

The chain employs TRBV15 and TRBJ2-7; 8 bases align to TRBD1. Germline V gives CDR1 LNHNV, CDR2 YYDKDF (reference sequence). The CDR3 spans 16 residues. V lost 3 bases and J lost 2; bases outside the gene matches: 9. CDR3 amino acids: CATSSGSGTGTYEQYF. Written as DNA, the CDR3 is TGTGCCACCAGCAGTGGATCCGGGACAGGCACCTACGAGCAGTACTTC. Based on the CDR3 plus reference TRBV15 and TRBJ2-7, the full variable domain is DAMVIQNPRYQVTQFGKPVTLSCSQTLNHNVMYWYQQKSSQAPKLLFHYYDKDFNNEADTPDNFQSRRPNTSFCFLDIRSPGLGDTAMYLCATSSGSGTGTYEQYFGPGTRLTVT.

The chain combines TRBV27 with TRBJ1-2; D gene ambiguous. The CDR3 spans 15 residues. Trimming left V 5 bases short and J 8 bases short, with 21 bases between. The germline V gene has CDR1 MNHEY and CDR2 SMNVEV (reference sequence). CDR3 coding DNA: TGTGCCAGCAGTCTCGGGGAGGGTGTTGTTGAGGGCTACACCTTC. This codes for CASSLGEGVVEGYTF.

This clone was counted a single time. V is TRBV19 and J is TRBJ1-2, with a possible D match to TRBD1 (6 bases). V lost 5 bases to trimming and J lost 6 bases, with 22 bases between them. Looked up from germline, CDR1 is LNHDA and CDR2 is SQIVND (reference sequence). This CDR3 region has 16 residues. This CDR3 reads CASSLGDKTTANGYTF. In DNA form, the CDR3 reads TGTGCCAGTAGTCTTGGGGACAAAACGACGGCGAATGGCTACACCTTC.

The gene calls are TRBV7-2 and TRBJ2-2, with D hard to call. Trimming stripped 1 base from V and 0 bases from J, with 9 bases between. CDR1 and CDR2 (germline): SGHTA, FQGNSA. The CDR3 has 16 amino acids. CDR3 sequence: CASSLGLVANTGELFF. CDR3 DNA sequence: TGTGCCAGCAGCTTAGGGCTAGTCGCGAACACCGGGGAGCTGTTTTTT.

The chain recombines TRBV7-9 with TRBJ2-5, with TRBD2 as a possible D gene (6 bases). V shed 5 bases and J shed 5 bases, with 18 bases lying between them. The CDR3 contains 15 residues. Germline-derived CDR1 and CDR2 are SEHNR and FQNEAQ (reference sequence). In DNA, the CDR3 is TGTGCCAGCAGCCCGACCGGGAGACCTGGGGAGACCCAGTACTTC. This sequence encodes CASSPTGRPGETQYF.

CDR3 region: CASSWAGGETQYF. CDR3 DNA sequence: TGTGCCAGCAGCTGGGCGGGAGGGGAGACCCAGTACTTC. J is TRBJ2-5 and V is TRBV7-3; the match to TRBD2 covers 9 bases. The J segment lost 5 bases and the V segment lost 4 bases, leaving 2 bases of the junction unmatched. This CDR3 contains 13 residues. CDR1 and CDR2 from the germline V gene are SGHTA and FQGTGA.

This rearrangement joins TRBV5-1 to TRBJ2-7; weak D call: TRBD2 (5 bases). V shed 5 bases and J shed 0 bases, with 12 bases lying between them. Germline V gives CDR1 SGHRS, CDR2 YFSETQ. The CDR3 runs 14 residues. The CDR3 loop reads CASSYPSISYEQYF. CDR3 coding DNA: TGCGCCAGCAGTTACCCTAGCATCTCCTACGAGCAGTACTTC.

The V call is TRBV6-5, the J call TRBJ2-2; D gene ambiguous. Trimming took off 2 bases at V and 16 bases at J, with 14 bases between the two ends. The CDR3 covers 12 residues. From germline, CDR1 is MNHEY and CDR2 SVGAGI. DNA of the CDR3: TGTGCCAGCAGTTACCTTCGCACGAGGCCGTTTTTT. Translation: CASSYLRTRPFF.

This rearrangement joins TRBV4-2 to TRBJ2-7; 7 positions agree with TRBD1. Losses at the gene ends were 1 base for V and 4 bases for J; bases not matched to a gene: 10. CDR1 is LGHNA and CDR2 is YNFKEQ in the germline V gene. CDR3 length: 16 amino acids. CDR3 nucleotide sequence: TGTGCCAGCAGCCAAGTGGGTGGGACAGTGACTTACGAGCAGTACTTC. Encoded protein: CASSQVGGTVTYEQYF.

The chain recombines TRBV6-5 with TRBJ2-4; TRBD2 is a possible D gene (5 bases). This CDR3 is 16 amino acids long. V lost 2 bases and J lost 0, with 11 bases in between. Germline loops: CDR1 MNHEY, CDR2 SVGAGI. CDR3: CASSYRERVAKNIQYF. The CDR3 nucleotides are TGTGCCAGCAGTTACAGGGAGAGGGTAGCCAAAAACATTCAGTACTTC.

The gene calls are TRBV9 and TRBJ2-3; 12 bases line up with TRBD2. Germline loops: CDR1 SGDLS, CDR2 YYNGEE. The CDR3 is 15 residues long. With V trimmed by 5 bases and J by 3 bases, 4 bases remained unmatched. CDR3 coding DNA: TGTGCCAGCAGACCAGGACTAGCGGGAACAGATACGCAGTATTTT. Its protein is CASRPGLAGTDTQYF.